This T cell receptor beta chain was retrieved from a study of OX40 agonist ivuxolimab in advanced cancers. Overall study: One hepatocellular carcinoma and two cutaneous melanoma patients partially responded.

Autoimmune disease history or systemic immunosuppression led to patient exclusion. Measured with immunoSEQ multiplex PCR; TCRdb has only the in-frame clones, and not every one. This sample has about 64,000 clones; 88% occur once, and the top ten carry roughly 0.7%. This CDR3 comprises 14 residues. V lost 5 bases and J 8 bases, leaving 18 bases between the germline ends. Germline V gene data show CDR1 as MDHEN and CDR2 as SYDVKM. This receptor was identified in an adult with an advanced solid tumor such as melanoma, head and neck, liver or kidney cancer. Sequencing was performed on CD4+ or CD8+ T cells sorted from blood, taken in a trial of the OX40 agonist ivuxolimab. V is TRBV28 and J is TRBJ1-2; a possible D gene is TRBD1 (6 bases). CDR3 DNA: TGTGCCAGCAGTCCCGGGGGGCTGGTGGGAGGCTACACCTTC. Translating it yields CASSPGGLVGGYTF.